The T cell receptor beta chain under discussion was sequenced for a study of early T cells in non-severe SARS-CoV-2 infection. Study as a whole: Sequencing of unsorted whole blood was done on bulk RNA, leaving chains unpaired. Study-wide points: Reliance on VDJdb matching favored anti-spike CD8 responses; private and CD4 specificities were missed.

The V gene's germline CDR1 is MNHEY and CDR2 SMNVEV (reference sequence). V gave up 2 bases and J gave up 0 bases, with 7 bases separating them. CDR3 size: 14 residues. The protocol attached unique molecular identifiers to individual cDNA molecules. TCRdb reanalysed the 5' RACE reads using MiXCR and keeps one entry per CDR3 protein. Of some 77,000 distinct CDR3 sequences detected, roughly 5.3% appear once; the ten largest clones hold approximately 7.4%. In the case of this clonotype: Its antigen is unknown.

The clonotype was recovered from an adult who was a healthcare worker with PCR-confirmed SARS-CoV-2 infection or an uninfected control (not recorded which). The genes are TRBV27 and TRBJ1-1; no reliable D call. The input for sequencing was whole blood, taken at baseline. This CDR3 reads CASSLVRMNTEAFF. In DNA form, the CDR3 reads TGTGCCAGCAGTTTAGTACGAATGAACACTGAAGCTTTCTTT.